Shown below are 10 T cell receptor beta chains from a single sample sequenced in a study of blood T cell repertoires in COVID-19. The data were produced by immunoSEQ multiplex PCR, yet TCRdb's version contains in-frame clones alone and is incomplete. The table lists 210,000 or so clones, roughly 84% of them singletons, with roughly 20% in the top ten. The sample comprised peripheral blood. The receptors were gathered from a woman of 80 years or more with active or convalescent COVID-19.

This rearrangement joins TRBV19 to TRBJ1-5; D may be TRBD1 (6 bases). Trimming stripped 6 bases from V and 5 bases from J, with 11 bases between. The CDR3 consists of 13 residues. CDR1 LNHDA and CDR2 SQIVND come from the germline V gene (reference sequence). CDR3 sequence reads: CASRPTGYQPQHF. CDR3 coding DNA: TGTGCCAGTAGACCTACAGGGTATCAGCCCCAGCATTTT.

In its sample, this clone was seen a few times. This chain uses TRBV5-1 with TRBJ1-2; 8 bases fit TRBD1. This CDR3 comprises 15 residues. V trimming: 0 bases; J trimming: 6 bases; junction bases outside the gene matches: 7. CDR1 is SGHRS, CDR2 YFSETQ, per germline. The CDR3 protein is CASSLGTGRNDGYTF. The CDR3 bases are TGCGCCAGCAGCTTGGGGACAGGGAGGAATGATGGCTACACCTTC.

V gene TRBV15 combines with J gene TRBJ1-1, with D possibly being TRBD1 (5 bases). Trimming took off 0 bases at V and 1 base at J, with 9 bases between the two ends. In germline, CDR1 is LNHNV, CDR2 YYDKDF (reference sequence). The CDR3 totals 15 residues. The CDR3 coding sequence is TGTGCCACCAGCAGAGATTACCAGGGGAACACTGAAGCTTTCTTT. Translated, it gives CATSRDYQGNTEAFF. The whole variable domain, filled in from reference TRBV15 and TRBJ1-1, reads DAMVIQNPRYQVTQFGKPVTLSCSQTLNHNVMYWYQQKSSQAPKLLFHYYDKDFNNEADTPDNFQSRRPNTSFCFLDIRSPGLGDTAMYLCATSRDYQGNTEAFFGQGTRLTVV.

The J gene is TRBJ2-2, the V gene TRBV6-5; TRBD2 matches at 7 bases. CDR3 size: 14 residues. V gave up 6 bases and J gave up 5 bases; unmatched junction bases: 6. CDR1 is MNHEY and CDR2 is SVGAGI in the germline V gene. CDR3 in DNA: TGTGCCAGCAGGGGGCGGGAGCTAACCGGGGAGCTGTTTTTT. Amino acid sequence: CASRGRELTGELFF.

V gene TRBV2 combines with J gene TRBJ1-4; 7 positions match TRBD1. Germline V gene sequence: CDR1 SNHLY, CDR2 FYNNEI. The CDR3 totals 15 residues. The ends lost 1 base at V and 3 bases at J; junction bases unmatched: 2. The CDR3 is CASSEEGTANEKLFF. The CDR3 bases are TGTGCCAGCAGTGAAGAAGGGACAGCTAATGAAAAACTGTTTTTT.

This chain connects TRBV9 to TRBJ2-3, with TRBD2 matching over 8 bases. Germline-derived CDR1 and CDR2 are SGDLS and YYNGEE. Trimming removed 0 bases from V and 6 bases from J; junction bases left unmatched: 9. The CDR3 consists of 16 residues. The CDR3 reads CASSVERSGRGDTQYF. The CDR3 nucleotides are TGTGCCAGCAGCGTAGAAAGAAGCGGGAGAGGGGATACGCAGTATTTT.

This clone was seen only a few times. The chain recombines TRBV19 with TRBJ1-2; 7 nucleotides agree with TRBD1. CDR3 length: 14 residues. CDR1 is LNHDA, CDR2 SQIVND, per germline (reference sequence). V was pared by 6 bases and J by 5 bases, with 9 bases of the junction left unmatched. The CDR3 coding sequence is TGTGCCAGTAGAAGGCAGGGGGTAACGTATGGCTACACCTTC. This codes for CASRRQGVTYGYTF.

The J gene is TRBJ1-1, the V gene TRBV6-5; D unclear. Trimming shortened V by 2 bases and J by 1 base, and 11 bases separated the two germline ends. This CDR3 region has 15 residues. Germline CDR1 and CDR2: MNHEY and SVGAGI. This CDR3 is CASSYTRRANTEAFF. As DNA, the CDR3 is TGTGCCAGCAGTTACACACGGAGAGCGAACACTGAAGCTTTCTTT.

The chain recombines TRBV11-3 with TRBJ2-7; D possibly corresponds to TRBD1 (6 bases). V lost 4 bases and J 5 bases, leaving 12 bases between the germline ends. This CDR3 is 13 amino acids long. Germline loops: CDR1 SGHNT, CDR2 YENEEA. The CDR3 sequence: CASSSETGDEQYF. CDR3 nucleotides: TGTGCCAGCAGCTCGGAGACAGGCGACGAGCAGTACTTC.

This chain joins TRBV30 and TRBJ1-1; D ambiguous. The CDR3 consists of 13 residues. In germline, CDR1 is GTSNPN, CDR2 SVGIG (reference sequence). Deletions cut 2 bases from V and 1 base from J, with 8 bases between. This CDR3 is CAWSWRENTEAFF. In DNA form, the CDR3 reads TGTGCCTGGAGTTGGCGGGAGAACACTGAAGCTTTCTTT.